This T cell receptor beta chain appears in the sequencing data of a study of OX40 agonist ivuxolimab in advanced cancers. Study-wide context: Patients assigned to dose escalation were diagnosed with hepatocellular carcinoma, melanoma, renal cell or head and neck cancer. Of the participants, more than 35% had some prior anti-PD-1, anti-PD-L1 or anti-CTLA-4 therapy, which was allowed.

Per germline, CDR1 SGHTA and CDR2 FQGNSA. This CDR3 has 16 amino acids. Trimming took 3 bases from V and 0 from J, leaving 12 bases between them. The repertoire was sequenced with immunoSEQ multiplex PCR; TCRdb's copy has only in-frame clones and lacks some. The repertoire holds over 75,000 clones, with roughly 90% as singletons. Exclusion applied to patients with autoimmune disease history or systemic immunosuppression. The source was CD4+ or CD8+ T cells sorted from blood, collected in a trial of the OX40 agonist ivuxolimab. The receptor's source is an adult with an advanced solid tumor such as melanoma, head and neck, liver or kidney cancer. J is TRBJ1-3 and V is TRBV7-2, with D uncertain. CDR3 region: CASSFGQSRSGNTIYF. For the CDR3, the DNA is TGTGCCAGCAGCTTCGGTCAGTCCCGCTCTGGAAACACCATATATTTT.